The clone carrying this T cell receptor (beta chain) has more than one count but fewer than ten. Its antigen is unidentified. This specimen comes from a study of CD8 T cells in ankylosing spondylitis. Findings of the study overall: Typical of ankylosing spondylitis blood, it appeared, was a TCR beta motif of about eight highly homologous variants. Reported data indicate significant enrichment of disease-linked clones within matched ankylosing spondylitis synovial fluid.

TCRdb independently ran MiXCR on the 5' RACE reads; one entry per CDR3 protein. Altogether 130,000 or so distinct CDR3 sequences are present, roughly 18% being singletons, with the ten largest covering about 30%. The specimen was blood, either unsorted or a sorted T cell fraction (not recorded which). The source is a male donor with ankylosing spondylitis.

The CDR3 DNA follows: TGTGCCATCAGTGAAGGGACTAGTCGGAAGTTCTTC. Translated, it gives CAISEGTSRKFF. V usage is TRBV10-3 and J usage is TRBJ2-1; TRBD2 matches 8 bases. With 3 bases clipped from V and 14 bases from J, the junction kept 6 bases outside the gene matches. CDR1 is ENHRY and CDR2 is SYGVKD in the germline V gene. This CDR3 is 12 amino acids long.